The 15 T cell receptor beta chains in this list originate from one sample, sequenced in a study of shared clonotypes between healthy human individuals. Naive-designated CD8 cells lacked CD45RO, were positively enriched for CCR7, and omitted terminally differentiated effector memory CD45RA+ cells. The protocol was immunoSEQ multiplex PCR, while the TCRdb copy is restricted to in-frame clones and leaves out a portion. The sample lists some 2.1 million clones; around 96% were seen once. Sequences were obtained from naive CD8+ T cells sorted from blood. These receptors were taken from a man aged 18 to 35 in good health.

This clone was counted a few times. CDR3 in DNA: TGTGCCAGCAGCTTATCAGCGAACCCCACAGATACGCAGTATTTT. Translation: CASSLSANPTDTQYF. This chain joins TRBV7-9 and TRBJ2-3; D gene uncertain. The CDR3 is 15 amino acids. V lost 2 bases to trimming and J lost 2 bases, with 11 bases between them. Germline CDR1 reads SEHNR; CDR2 reads FQNEAQ (reference sequence).

Written as DNA, the CDR3 is TGTGCCAGCAGTTTAAGAGGGGGCCCCCTCTCTGGAAACACCATATATTTT. Translated, it gives CASSLRGGPLSGNTIYF. The chain has TRBV27 and TRBJ1-3; TRBD1 matches at 7 bases. Germline V gene sequence: CDR1 MNHEY, CDR2 SMNVEV (reference sequence). The CDR3 contains 17 residues. V lost 2 bases and J lost 0; bases outside the gene matches: 7.

This rearrangement joins TRBV11-1 to TRBJ1-1, with 9 bases fitting TRBD1. With 4 bases clipped from V and 11 bases from J, the junction kept 5 bases outside the gene matches. This CDR3 spans 12 amino acids. Germline CDR1 and CDR2: SGHAT and FQDESV (reference sequence). CDR3 protein: CASSWGQGEAFF. DNA for the CDR3: TGTGCCAGCAGCTGGGGACAGGGTGAGGCTTTCTTT.

As for this clone: The sample carries other DNA sequences with the same CDR3. The gene calls are TRBV27 and TRBJ2-7; 11 nucleotides align to TRBD1. The V gene's germline CDR1 is MNHEY and CDR2 SMNVEV (reference sequence). J lost 7 bases, V lost 4 bases, and 3 bases had no gene match. There are 13 residues in the CDR3. CDR3 residues: CASSSGTGGEQYF. CDR3 nucleotides: TGTGCCAGCAGTTCCGGGACAGGGGGTGAGCAGTACTTC.

This clone was picked up one time. The chain employs TRBV15 and TRBJ2-1, with unresolved D. The germline CDR1 and CDR2 sequences are LNHNV and YYDKDF (reference sequence). The V end was cut by 1 base, the J end by 4 bases, with 14 bases between. The CDR3 is made up of 16 amino acids. The CDR3 region has the DNA TGTGCCACCAGCAGAGGGGTCGGAGCCTCTTACAATGAGCAGTTCTTC. Amino acids: CATSRGVGASYNEQFF.

V and J are TRBV4-1 and TRBJ2-1; 15 bases are a match to TRBD2. The V segment lost 2 bases and the J segment 3 bases; nucleotides outside the gene matches: 11. The CDR3 covers 20 residues. CDR1 is MGHRA and CDR2 is YSYEKL in the germline V gene. The CDR3 nucleotides read TGCGCCAGCAGCCAATACTTACCGGGACTAGCGGGAGGTGACTACAATGAGCAGTTCTTC. This gives the protein CASSQYLPGLAGGDYNEQFF.

The chain joins TRBV2 to TRBJ2-1; 10 bases match TRBD2. Germline CDR1 SNHLY, CDR2 FYNNEI. Germline trimming cut 6 bases from V and 8 bases from J; bases unmatched to any gene: 4. This CDR3 is built from 13 residues. Here the CDR3 reads CASRWTSGDEQFF. The CDR3 nucleotides read TGTGCCAGCAGGTGGACTAGCGGCGATGAGCAGTTCTTC.

The J gene is TRBJ1-1, the V gene TRBV2; 7 bases map to TRBD1. The CDR3 runs 12 residues. V dropped 8 bases and J dropped 8; count of bases not matched to a gene: 8. The germline CDR1 and CDR2 sequences are SNHLY and FYNNEI. Written as DNA, the CDR3 is TGTGCCAGCGGAAGCGACAGGGTCGAAGCTTTCTTT. Encoded protein: CASGSDRVEAFF.

The gene calls are TRBV27 and TRBJ2-3; 12 bases are a match to TRBD1. The CDR3 has 16 residues. V dropped 5 bases and J dropped 5; count of bases not matched to a gene: 8. The germline V gene has CDR1 MNHEY and CDR2 SMNVEV (reference sequence). CDR3 residues: CASSPLGQGAKDTQYF. The CDR3 region has the DNA TGTGCCAGCAGTCCCTTGGGACAGGGGGCCAAAGATACGCAGTATTTT.

The DNA of the CDR3 is TGTGCCAGCAGCTCAGCCGGTGGGCGGGAGTATACAGATACGCAGTATTTT. Translation gives CASSSAGGREYTDTQYF. The chain carries TRBV7-9 and TRBJ2-3; 7 positions match TRBD2. The J segment lost 3 bases and the V segment lost 4 bases, leaving 13 bases of the junction unmatched. CDR3 length equals 17 residues. CDR1 SEHNR and CDR2 FQNEAQ come from the germline V gene (reference sequence).

A remark on this clone: The identical CDR3 is also encoded by other nucleotide sequences in the sample. The J gene is TRBJ1-1, the V gene TRBV6-5; tentatively, D is TRBD1 (6 bases). The CDR3 is made up of 14 amino acids. Germline-derived CDR1 and CDR2 are MNHEY and SVGAGI. V lost 2 bases and J 4 bases, leaving 11 bases between the germline ends. The chain's CDR3 is CASSYGGAGTEAFF. The CDR3 region has the DNA TGTGCCAGCAGTTACGGGGGGGCGGGCACTGAAGCTTTCTTT.

V is TRBV15 and J is TRBJ2-3; TRBD2 agrees at 10 bases. Losses at the gene ends were 9 bases for V and 10 bases for J; bases not matched to a gene: 13. The length of the CDR3 is 14 residues. The germline gives CDR1 LNHNV, CDR2 YYDKDF (reference sequence). As DNA, the CDR3 is TGTGCCACTGGACTAGCGGAGGGAGACGGCCCGCAGTATTTT. It encodes CATGLAEGDGPQYF.

This clone was found once. This chain connects TRBV27 to TRBJ1-4; tentatively, D is TRBD1 (6 bases). From germline, CDR1 is MNHEY and CDR2 SMNVEV (reference sequence). The CDR3 is 17 amino acids. V shed 5 bases and J shed 0 bases, with 16 bases lying between them. This chain's CDR3 is CASSQDRYPTTNEKLFF. CDR3 coding DNA: TGTGCCAGCAGTCAGGACAGATACCCTACAACTAATGAAAAACTGTTTTTT.

The chain joins TRBV9 to TRBJ2-2; TRBD1 or TRBD2 may be the D gene (6 bases each). V lost 9 bases to trimming and J lost 6 bases, with 12 bases between them. Germline V CDR1 and CDR2: SGDLS, YYNGEE. CDR3 length: 12 residues. DNA of the CDR3: TGTGCCACTGGGGGGCGCGCCGGGGAGCTGTTTTTT. Residues: CATGGRAGELFF.

This clone was observed once. The chain uses TRBV9 and TRBJ1-4, with D perhaps matching TRBD1 (5 bases). Germline CDR1 is SGDLS and CDR2 is YYNGEE. The CDR3 totals 15 residues. V lost 0 bases to trimming and J lost 8 bases, with 14 bases between them. The CDR3 DNA reads TGTGCCAGCAGCGTAGGCGGGACGGCGGGAGAAAAACTGTTTTTT. Translation: CASSVGGTAGEKLFF.